The 2 T cell receptor beta chains listed next were all sequenced from one sample in a study of blood T cell repertoires in COVID-19. Here immunoSEQ multiplex PCR was the method, and the copy in TCRdb shows in-frame clones only, minus some. Of about 49,000 clones listed, under 90% were seen once; the top ten hold around 20%. Sequencing used peripheral blood. These receptor sequences come from a woman at least 80 years old with COVID-19, enrolled during active disease.

This clone was seen a handful of times. The genes are TRBV5-1 and TRBJ1-3; 9 positions agree with TRBD1. The CDR3 has 16 amino acids. CDR1 SGHRS and CDR2 YFSETQ come from the germline V gene. With 4 bases clipped from V and 3 bases from J, the junction kept 8 bases outside the gene matches. The CDR3 nucleotides read TGCGCCAGCAGCCGGACCGGGACAGGGATTGGAAACACCATATATTTT. It is translated as CASSRTGTGIGNTIYF.

V usage is TRBV5-1 and J usage is TRBJ2-5, with D perhaps matching TRBD2 (5 bases). CDR1 is SGHRS and CDR2 is YFSETQ in the germline V gene. V was shortened by 0 bases and J by 2 bases, with 14 bases between the two germline ends. This CDR3 has 16 residues. CDR3 loop: CASSLGSVAGQETQYF. The CDR3 DNA reads TGCGCCAGCAGCTTGGGGTCCGTCGCGGGTCAAGAGACCCAGTACTTC.